This TCR beta chain emerged from a study of blood T cell repertoires in COVID-19. Looking at the study overall: Sites in the United States, Italy and Spain provided acute and convalescent COVID-19 samples. PBMCs, B-cell-depleted T cells, or T cells provided the cDNA or gDNA that made up the material.

Seattle enrolled patients during active infection and tracked them longitudinally. Trimming took 4 bases from V and 4 from J; bases not matched to a gene: 1. This CDR3 region has 14 residues. The germline CDR1 and CDR2 sequences are LNHDA and SQIVND (reference sequence). Original handling: Cell counts per sample came from amplifying reference gene primers. Method: immunoSEQ multiplex PCR; TCRdb's copy keeps in-frame clones and lacks some. V and J calls and clone size are given by that table; D and trimming were obtained from the DNA. The table has hundreds of thousands of clones, approximately 88% seen once.

The sequence was collected from a woman aged 25-40 years with COVID-19, enrolled during active disease. The sequenced sample consisted of peripheral blood. The chain joins TRBV19 to TRBJ1-5; the match to TRBD1 covers 10 bases. DNA for the CDR3: TGTGCCAGTAGTAAGGGACAGGGGAATCAGCCCCAGCATTTT. It specifies CASSKGQGNQPQHF.